Presented here are 31 T cell receptor beta chains from one specimen sequenced in a study of T cells expressing NK-cell markers. From the 5' RACE reads, TCRdb lists one entry per CDR3 protein and no DNA. The table for this sample gives roughly 300,000 distinct CDR3 sequences. The specimen sequenced was blood T cells: a sorted CD56 or NKG2C T cell subset, CD4+ or CD8+ T cells, or bulk PBMC T cells (not recorded which). Receptors were obtained from a woman between 18 and 70 years old in good health.

The chain uses TRBV2 and TRBJ1-6; TCRdb picks TRBD1, but there is no DNA to check that call. CDR3 length: 15 residues. Germline V CDR1 and CDR2: SNHLY, FYNNEI. CDR3 sequence: CASSSLDSYDSPLHF.

The V and J genes are TRBV4-1 and TRBJ2-3; TCRdb names TRBD2, which stays unverified in the absence of DNA. The CDR3 consists of 18 residues. The germline V gene encodes CDR1 MGHRA and CDR2 YSYEKL. CDR3 amino acids: CASSQVFSGTSGTDTQYF.

The chain is built from TRBV5-5 and TRBJ2-5; TCRdb proposes TRBD2, but this gene call is untestable without DNA. The CDR3 extends over 14 amino acids. The germline gives CDR1 SGHKS, CDR2 YYEKEE (reference sequence). The CDR3 loop reads CASSLGGALSTQYF.

This rearrangement joins TRBV20-1 to TRBJ2-3; the D gene TCRdb calls, TRBD1, cannot be checked with no DNA. The CDR3 consists of 15 residues. Per germline, CDR1 DFQATT and CDR2 SNEGSKA (reference sequence). CDR3 protein: CSARAGGSSTDTQYF.

The chain uses TRBV12-3 or TRBV12-4 and TRBJ1-5; the D call from TCRdb, TRBD1, cannot be confirmed without DNA. The CDR3 extends over 16 amino acids. CDR3 loop: CASSPRDPEPNQPQHF.

The genes are TRBV4-3 and TRBJ2-2; the D call from TCRdb, TRBD1, cannot be confirmed without DNA. In germline, CDR1 is LGHNA, CDR2 YSLEER. The CDR3 is 14 amino acids. The CDR3 protein is CATKRDRDTGELFF.

This chain uses TRBV20-1 with TRBJ2-1; TCRdb picks TRBD1, but there is no DNA to check that call. CDR3 length equals 17 residues. The germline V gene has CDR1 DFQATT and CDR2 SNEGSKA (reference sequence). The CDR3 region is CSARSTRRAVGYNEQFF.

The chain has TRBV29-1 and TRBJ1-2. The CDR3 extends over 15 amino acids. Germline V gives CDR1 SQVTM, CDR2 ANQGSEA. The chain's CDR3 is CSVALVDGEGYGYTF. The complete variable domain, with remaining parts taken from reference TRBV29-1 and TRBJ1-2, reads SAVISQKPSRDICQRGTSLTIQCQVDSQVTMMFWYRQQPGQSLTLIATANQGSEATYESGFVIDKFPISRPNLTFSTLTVSNMSPEDSSIYLCSVALVDGEGYGYTFGSGTRLTVV.

V gene TRBV6-5 combines with J gene TRBJ1-1. There are 15 residues in the CDR3. Germline CDR1 reads MNHEY; CDR2 reads SVGAGI. The CDR3 loop is CASSYSPGVNTEAFF.

The rearrangement joins TRBV29-1 to TRBJ2-1; TCRdb reports TRBD2, a call that lacks DNA to check it against. The CDR3 is 13 amino acids. Germline V lookup: CDR1 SQVTM, CDR2 ANQGSEA. CDR3 amino acids: CSVGAGGYNEQFF.

The rearrangement joins TRBV20-1 to TRBJ1-5; the D call from TCRdb, TRBD1, cannot be confirmed without DNA. CDR1 DFQATT and CDR2 SNEGSKA come from the germline V gene (reference sequence). This CDR3 region has 16 residues. The CDR3 loop is CSAPGGTVYSNQPQHF.

This chain connects TRBV25-1 to TRBJ1-1; without DNA, the TCRdb call of TRBD1 cannot be checked. The V gene's germline CDR1 is MGHDK and CDR2 SYGVNS. The CDR3 covers 17 residues. The chain's CDR3 is CASSVGTGGSGNTEAFF.

The chain recombines TRBV7-6 with TRBJ2-3; TCRdb's D call, TRBD1, is unchecked because there is no DNA. Germline CDR1 and CDR2: SGHVS and FNYEAQ. The CDR3 consists of 18 residues. CDR3 protein: CASSSRTSSRVSTDTQYF.

CDR3 amino acids: CSAIRLAGGYNEQFF. The chain combines TRBV20-1 with TRBJ2-1; absent DNA, TCRdb's TRBD2 call cannot be checked. CDR1 and CDR2 from the germline V gene are DFQATT and SNEGSKA (reference sequence). The CDR3 extends over 15 amino acids.

This chain connects TRBV12-3 or TRBV12-4 to TRBJ2-6. The CDR3 is 13 amino acids. The CDR3 is CASSLDGANVLTF.

V is TRBV9 and J is TRBJ2-1. The germline V gene has CDR1 SGDLS and CDR2 YYNGEE. The length of the CDR3 is 15 residues. The CDR3 reads CASSAVGNSYNEQFF. Drawing the rest from reference TRBV9 and TRBJ2-1, the complete variable domain is DSGVTQTPKHLITATGQRVTLRCSPRSGDLSVYWYQQSLDQGLQFLIQYYNGEERAKGNILERFSAQQFPDLHSELNLSSLELGDSALYFCASSAVGNSYNEQFFGPGTRLTVL.

The genes are TRBV7-8 and TRBJ2-2; TCRdb picks TRBD2, but there is no DNA to check that call. CDR3 size: 18 residues. Germline V CDR1 and CDR2: SGHVS, FQNEAQ. The CDR3 sequence: CASSLRSVAEANTGELFF.

This rearrangement joins TRBV15 to TRBJ2-1; TCRdb calls TRBD2, which cannot be checked without DNA. The CDR3 spans 14 residues. Germline V CDR1 and CDR2: LNHNV, YYDKDF (reference sequence). CDR3 amino acids: CATSRDASPGEQFF.

This CDR3 is CASSLVPDTEAFF. The chain joins TRBV5-1 to TRBJ1-1. Germline CDR1 reads SGHRS; CDR2 reads YFSETQ. The CDR3 consists of 13 residues.

This rearrangement joins TRBV28 to TRBJ2-4; TCRdb gives TRBD1 as the D gene, but with no DNA this cannot be confirmed. From germline, CDR1 is MDHEN and CDR2 SYDVKM. The CDR3 covers 17 residues. The CDR3 loop is CASSPTGGRPTVNIQYF. Filled out from reference TRBV28 and TRBJ2-4, the complete variable domain reads DVKVTQSSRYLVKRTGEKVFLECVQDMDHENMFWYRQDPGLGLRLIYFSYDVKMKEKGDIPEGYSVSREKKERFSLILESASTNQTSMYLCASSPTGGRPTVNIQYFGAGTRLSVL.

This chain uses TRBV5-6 with TRBJ2-6; TCRdb calls TRBD1, which cannot be checked without DNA. The CDR3 is 19 amino acids. The germline V gene encodes CDR1 SGHDT and CDR2 YYEEEE. CDR3 sequence reads: CASTISRGDVSSGANVLTF.

This chain connects TRBV20-1 to TRBJ2-1; TCRdb designates TRBD1, a call that cannot be tested without DNA. The germline CDR1 and CDR2 sequences are DFQATT and SNEGSKA (reference sequence). The CDR3 is 16 amino acids. The CDR3 loop is CSARGGGGHHFNEQFF.

This rearrangement joins TRBV20-1 to TRBJ1-4. CDR1 is DFQATT, CDR2 SNEGSKA, per germline (reference sequence). The CDR3 consists of 15 residues. CDR3: CSASLISRDPEKLFF.

The genes are TRBV7-2 and TRBJ2-1; TCRdb selects TRBD1, and the lack of DNA leaves this call unchecked. The CDR3 contains 16 residues. Germline CDR1 SGHTA, CDR2 FQGNSA. The CDR3 region is CASSPRLLGIYNEQFF. Full variable domain (missing parts from reference TRBV7-2 and TRBJ2-1): GAGVSQSPSNKVTEKGKDVELRCDPISGHTALYWYRQSLGQGLEFLIYFQGNSAPDKSGLPSDRFSAERTGGSVSTLTIQRTQQEDSAVYLCASSPRLLGIYNEQFFGPGTRLTVL.

The chain uses TRBV6-2 or TRBV6-3 and TRBJ1-1; the D call from TCRdb, TRBD1, cannot be confirmed without DNA. The CDR3 extends over 13 amino acids. Germline CDR1 is MNHEY and CDR2 is SVGEGT. The CDR3 spells CASRSTGVPEAFF.

The chain employs TRBV20-1 and TRBJ2-3. CDR1 DFQATT and CDR2 SNEGSKA come from the germline V gene (reference sequence). The CDR3 contains 13 residues. The CDR3 sequence is CSASPRLGDTQYF.

This chain connects TRBV10-3 to TRBJ2-3. Germline V CDR1 and CDR2: ENHRY, SYGVKD. The CDR3 contains 11 residues. The CDR3 reads CAIMLTDTQYF.

V gene TRBV5-1 combines with J gene TRBJ2-1. This CDR3 comprises 15 residues. The germline gives CDR1 SGHRS, CDR2 YFSETQ. The CDR3 sequence: CASSLGGGTHNEQFF. The variable domain in full, with the rest retrieved from reference TRBV5-1 and TRBJ2-1, is KAGVTQTPRYLIKTRGQQVTLSCSPISGHRSVSWYQQTPGQGLQFLFEYFSETQRNKGNFPGRFSGRQFSNSRSEMNVSTLELGDSALYLCASSLGGGTHNEQFFGPGTRLTVL.

V gene TRBV6-5 combines with J gene TRBJ1-2. Looked up from germline, CDR1 is MNHEY and CDR2 is SVGAGI. The CDR3 spans 14 residues. The CDR3 region is CASSYSGSPSGYTF.

The gene calls are TRBV29-1 and TRBJ2-4; TCRdb's assignment of TRBD2 cannot be checked, as there is no DNA. Per germline, CDR1 SQVTM and CDR2 ANQGSEA. The CDR3 contains 12 residues. The CDR3 loop reads CSVGTSGNIQYF.

The rearrangement links TRBV5-5 to TRBJ2-1; TCRdb's D gene call, TRBD1, goes unchecked for lack of DNA. This CDR3 spans 13 amino acids. The germline V gene encodes CDR1 SGHKS and CDR2 YYEKEE (reference sequence). The CDR3 loop is CATWGSYYNEQFF. Looking up the rest from reference TRBV5-5 and TRBJ2-1 gives the full variable domain: DAGVTQSPTHLIKTRGQQVTLRCSPISGHKSVSWYQQVLGQGPQFIFQYYEKEERGRGNFPDRFSARQFPNYSSELNVNALLLGDSALYLCATWGSYYNEQFFGPGTRLTVL.